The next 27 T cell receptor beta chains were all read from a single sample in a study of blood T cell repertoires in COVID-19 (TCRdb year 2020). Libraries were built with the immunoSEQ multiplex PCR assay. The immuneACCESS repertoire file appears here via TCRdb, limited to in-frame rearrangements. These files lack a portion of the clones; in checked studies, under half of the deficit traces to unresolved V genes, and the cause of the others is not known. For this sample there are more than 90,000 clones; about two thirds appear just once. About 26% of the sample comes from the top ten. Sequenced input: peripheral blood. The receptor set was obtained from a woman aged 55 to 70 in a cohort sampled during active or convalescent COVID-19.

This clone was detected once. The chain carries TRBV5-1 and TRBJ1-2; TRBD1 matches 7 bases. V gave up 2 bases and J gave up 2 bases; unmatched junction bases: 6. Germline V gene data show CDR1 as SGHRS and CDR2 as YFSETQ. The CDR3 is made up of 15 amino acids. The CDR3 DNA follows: TGCGCCAGCAGCTTATCCGGGACAGCGAACTATGGCTACACCTTC. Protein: CASSLSGTANYGYTF.

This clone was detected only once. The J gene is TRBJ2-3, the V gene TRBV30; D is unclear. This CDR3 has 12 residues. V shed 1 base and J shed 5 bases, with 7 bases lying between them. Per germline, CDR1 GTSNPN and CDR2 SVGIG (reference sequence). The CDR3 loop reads CAWSANGDTQYF. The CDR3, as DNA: TGTGCCTGGAGTGCGAACGGAGATACGCAGTATTTT. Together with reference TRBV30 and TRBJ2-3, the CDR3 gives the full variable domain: SQTIHQWPATLVQPVGSPLSLECTVEGTSNPNLYWYRQAAGRGLQLLFYSVGIGQISSEVPQNLSASRPQDRQFILSSKKLLLSDSGFYLCAWSANGDTQYFGPGTRLTVL.

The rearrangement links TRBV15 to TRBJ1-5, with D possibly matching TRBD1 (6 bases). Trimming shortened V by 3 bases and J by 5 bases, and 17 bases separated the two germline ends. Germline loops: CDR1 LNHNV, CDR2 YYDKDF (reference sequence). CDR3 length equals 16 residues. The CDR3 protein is CATSSRGRGFDQPQHF. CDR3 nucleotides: TGTGCCACCAGCAGTCGAGGCAGGGGTTTCGATCAGCCCCAGCATTTT.

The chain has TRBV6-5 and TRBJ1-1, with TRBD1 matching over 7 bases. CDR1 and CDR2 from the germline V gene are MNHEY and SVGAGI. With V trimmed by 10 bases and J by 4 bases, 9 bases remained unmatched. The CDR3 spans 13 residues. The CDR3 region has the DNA TGTGCCACTTTGTTACAGGGGAGCACTGAAGCTTTCTTT. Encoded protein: CATLLQGSTEAFF.

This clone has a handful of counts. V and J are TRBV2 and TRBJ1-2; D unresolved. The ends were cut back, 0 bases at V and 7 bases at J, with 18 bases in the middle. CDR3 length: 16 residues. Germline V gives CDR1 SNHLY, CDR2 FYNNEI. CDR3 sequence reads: CASSEASAHISSGYTF. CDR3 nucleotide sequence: TGTGCCAGCAGTGAAGCATCGGCCCATATTAGCAGTGGCTACACCTTC.

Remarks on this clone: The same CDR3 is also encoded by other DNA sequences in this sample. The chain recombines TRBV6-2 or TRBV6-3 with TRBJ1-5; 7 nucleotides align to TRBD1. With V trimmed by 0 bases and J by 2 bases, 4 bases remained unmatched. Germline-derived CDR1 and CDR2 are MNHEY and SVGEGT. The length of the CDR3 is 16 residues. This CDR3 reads CASSYSGTGGNQPQHF. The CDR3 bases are TGTGCCAGCAGTTACTCGGGAACAGGGGGCAATCAGCCCCAGCATTTT.

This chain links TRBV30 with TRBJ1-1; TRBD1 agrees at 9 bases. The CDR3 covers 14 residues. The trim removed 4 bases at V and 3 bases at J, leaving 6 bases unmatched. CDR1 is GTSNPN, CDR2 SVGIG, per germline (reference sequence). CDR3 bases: TGTGCCTGGAAGGTGGGACAGGGCTACACTGAAGCTTTCTTT. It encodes CAWKVGQGYTEAFF.

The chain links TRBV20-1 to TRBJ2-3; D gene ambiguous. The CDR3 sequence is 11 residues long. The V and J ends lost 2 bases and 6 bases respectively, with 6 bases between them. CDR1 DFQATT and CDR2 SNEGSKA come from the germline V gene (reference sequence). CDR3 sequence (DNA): TGCAGTGCTAGAAGTAGTGATACGCAGTATTTT. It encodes CSARSSDTQYF.

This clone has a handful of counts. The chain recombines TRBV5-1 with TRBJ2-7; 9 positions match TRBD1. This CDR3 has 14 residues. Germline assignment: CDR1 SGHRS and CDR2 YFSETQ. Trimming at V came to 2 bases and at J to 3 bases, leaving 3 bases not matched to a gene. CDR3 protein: CASSLGGQGYEQYF. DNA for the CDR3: TGCGCCAGCAGCTTAGGGGGACAGGGCTACGAGCAGTACTTC.

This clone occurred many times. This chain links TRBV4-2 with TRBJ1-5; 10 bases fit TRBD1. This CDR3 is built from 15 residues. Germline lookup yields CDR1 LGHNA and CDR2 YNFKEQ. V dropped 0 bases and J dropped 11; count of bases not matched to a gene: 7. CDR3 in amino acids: CASSQDDRGLWAQHF. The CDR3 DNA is TGTGCCAGCAGCCAAGACGACAGGGGGCTTTGGGCCCAGCATTTT.

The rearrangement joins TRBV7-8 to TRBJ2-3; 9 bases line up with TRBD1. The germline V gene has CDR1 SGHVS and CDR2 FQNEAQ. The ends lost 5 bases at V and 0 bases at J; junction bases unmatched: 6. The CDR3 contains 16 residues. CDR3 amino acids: CASSRFGQGSTDTQYF. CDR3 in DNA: TGTGCCAGCAGCCGATTTGGACAGGGGAGCACAGATACGCAGTATTTT.

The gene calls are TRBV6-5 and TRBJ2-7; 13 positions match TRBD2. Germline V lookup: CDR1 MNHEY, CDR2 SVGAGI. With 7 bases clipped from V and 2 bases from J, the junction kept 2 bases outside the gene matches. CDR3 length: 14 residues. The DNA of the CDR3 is TGTGCCAGCAAAACTAGCGGGGGGGCCTACGAGCAGTACTTC. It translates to CASKTSGGAYEQYF.

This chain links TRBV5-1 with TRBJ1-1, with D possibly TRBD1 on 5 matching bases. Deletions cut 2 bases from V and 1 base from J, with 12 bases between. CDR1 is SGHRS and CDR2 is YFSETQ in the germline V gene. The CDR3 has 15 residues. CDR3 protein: CASSFRQHANTEAFF. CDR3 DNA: TGCGCCAGCAGCTTTAGACAGCACGCGAACACTGAAGCTTTCTTT.

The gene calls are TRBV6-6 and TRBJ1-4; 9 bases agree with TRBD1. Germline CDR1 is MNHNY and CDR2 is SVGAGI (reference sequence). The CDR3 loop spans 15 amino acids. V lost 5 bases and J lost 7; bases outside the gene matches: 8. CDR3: CASSIGTGRVEKLFF. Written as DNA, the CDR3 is TGTGCCAGCAGTATAGGGACAGGGCGGGTTGAAAAACTGTTTTTT.

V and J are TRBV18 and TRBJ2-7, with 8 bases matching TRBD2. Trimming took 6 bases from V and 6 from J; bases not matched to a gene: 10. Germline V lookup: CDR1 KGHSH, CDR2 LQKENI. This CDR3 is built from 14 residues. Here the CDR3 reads CASSPSGGFTEQYF. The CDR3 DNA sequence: TGTGCCAGCTCGCCATCGGGAGGGTTTACCGAGCAGTACTTC.

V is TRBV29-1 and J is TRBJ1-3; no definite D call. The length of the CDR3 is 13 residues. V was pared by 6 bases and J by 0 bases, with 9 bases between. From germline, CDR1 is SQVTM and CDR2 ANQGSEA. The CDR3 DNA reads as TGCAGCGTCGACGGGAGCTCTGGAAACACCATATATTTT. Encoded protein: CSVDGSSGNTIYF.

The CDR3 loop reads CASSLGQGPIYEQYF. Here the CDR3 DNA reads TGTGCCAGCAGCCTGGGCCAGGGGCCTATATACGAGCAGTACTTC. The V gene is TRBV3-1 (or the pseudogene TRBV3-2), the J gene TRBJ2-7, with D maybe TRBD1 (6 bases). Germline V gene lookup returns CDR1 LGHDT and CDR2 YNNKEL (reference sequence). V was clipped by 4 bases and J by 4 bases, with 17 bases between them. The CDR3 spans 15 residues.

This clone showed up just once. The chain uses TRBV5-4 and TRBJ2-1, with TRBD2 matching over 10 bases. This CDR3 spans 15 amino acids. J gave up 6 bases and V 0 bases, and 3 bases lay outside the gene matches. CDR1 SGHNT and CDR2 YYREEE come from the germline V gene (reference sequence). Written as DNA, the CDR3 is TGTGCCAGCAGCTTGGGAGTAGCGGGAGGCAATGAGCAGTTCTTC. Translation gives CASSLGVAGGNEQFF.

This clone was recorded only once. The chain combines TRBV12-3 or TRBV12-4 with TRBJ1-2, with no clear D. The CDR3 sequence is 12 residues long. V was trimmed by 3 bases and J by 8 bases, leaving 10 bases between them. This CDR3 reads CASSFSERGYTF. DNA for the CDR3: TGTGCCAGCAGTTTTTCCGAGCGGGGCTACACCTTC.

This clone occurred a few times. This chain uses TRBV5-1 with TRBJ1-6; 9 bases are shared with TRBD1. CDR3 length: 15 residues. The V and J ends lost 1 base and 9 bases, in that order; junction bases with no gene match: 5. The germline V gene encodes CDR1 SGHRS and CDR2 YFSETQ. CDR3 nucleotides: TGCGCCAGCAGCTTGTCTAACAGGGGGCCTTCACCCCTCCACTTT. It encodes CASSLSNRGPSPLHF.

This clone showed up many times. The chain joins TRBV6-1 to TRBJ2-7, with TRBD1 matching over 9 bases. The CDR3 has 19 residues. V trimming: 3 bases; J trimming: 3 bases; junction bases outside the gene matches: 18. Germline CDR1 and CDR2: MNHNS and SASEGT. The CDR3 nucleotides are TGTGCCAGCAGTGACGGGTTGGCGGGACAGGGTTCAGACTACTACGAGCAGTACTTC. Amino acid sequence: CASSDGLAGQGSDYYEQYF.

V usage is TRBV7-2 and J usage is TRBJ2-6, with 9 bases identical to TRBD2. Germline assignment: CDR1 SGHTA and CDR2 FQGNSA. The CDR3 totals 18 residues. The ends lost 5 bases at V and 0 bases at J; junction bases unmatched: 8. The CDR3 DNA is TGTGCCAGCAGCAGAGTAGCGGGGGCCGCCTCTGGGGCCAACGTCCTGACTTTC. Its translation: CASSRVAGAASGANVLTF. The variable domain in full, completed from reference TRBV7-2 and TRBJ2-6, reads GAGVSQSPSNKVTEKGKDVELRCDPISGHTALYWYRQSLGQGLEFLIYFQGNSAPDKSGLPSDRFSAERTGGSVSTLTIQRTQQEDSAVYLCASSRVAGAASGANVLTFGAGSRLTVL.

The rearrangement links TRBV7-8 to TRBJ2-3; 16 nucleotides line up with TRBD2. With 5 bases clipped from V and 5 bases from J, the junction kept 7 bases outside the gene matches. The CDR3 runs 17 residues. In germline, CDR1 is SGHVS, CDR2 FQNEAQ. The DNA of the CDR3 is TGTGCCAGCAGCCAGGGACTAGCGGGGGGGCCGATAGATACGCAGTATTTT. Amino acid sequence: CASSQGLAGGPIDTQYF.

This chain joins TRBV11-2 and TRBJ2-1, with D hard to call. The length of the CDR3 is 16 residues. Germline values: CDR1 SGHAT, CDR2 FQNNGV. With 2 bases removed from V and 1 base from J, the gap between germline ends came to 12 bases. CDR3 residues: CASSLQTHTSYNEQFF. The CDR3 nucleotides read TGTGCCAGCAGCTTACAGACTCATACATCCTACAATGAGCAGTTCTTC. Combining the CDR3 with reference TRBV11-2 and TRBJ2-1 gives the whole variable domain EAGVAQSPRYKIIEKRQSVAFWCNPISGHATLYWYQQILGQGPKLLIQFQNNGVVDDSQLPKDRFSAERLKGVDSTLKIQPAKLEDSAVYLCASSLQTHTSYNEQFFGPGTRLTVL.

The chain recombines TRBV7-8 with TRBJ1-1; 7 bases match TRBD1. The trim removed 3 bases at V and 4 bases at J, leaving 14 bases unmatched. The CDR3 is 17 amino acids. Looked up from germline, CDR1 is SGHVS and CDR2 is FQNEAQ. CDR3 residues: CASSFPGTAGMGTEAFF. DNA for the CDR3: TGTGCCAGCAGCTTTCCCGGGACAGCCGGGATGGGCACTGAAGCTTTCTTT. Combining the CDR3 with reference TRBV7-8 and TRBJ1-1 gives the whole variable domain GAGVSQSPRYKVAKRGQDVALRCDPISGHVSLFWYQQALGQGPEFLTYFQNEAQLDKSGLPSDRFFAERPEGSVSTLKIQRTQQEDSAVYLCASSFPGTAGMGTEAFFGQGTRLTVV.

The CDR3 bases are TGTGCCAGCAGCCGCTGGACTAGCGTAACCGAGCAGTACTTC. Translation: CASSRWTSVTEQYF. The gene calls are TRBV2 and TRBJ2-7; 9 nucleotides agree with TRBD2. The V and J ends lost 6 bases and 6 bases, in that order; junction bases with no gene match: 9. This CDR3 spans 14 amino acids. Germline lookup yields CDR1 SNHLY and CDR2 FYNNEI. The full variable domain, its missing parts supplied by reference TRBV2 and TRBJ2-7, is EPEVTQTPSHQVTQMGQEVILRCVPISNHLYFYWYRQILGQKVEFLVSFYNNEISEKSEIFDDQFSVERPDGSNFTLKIRSTKLEDSAMYFCASSRWTSVTEQYFGPGTRLTVT.

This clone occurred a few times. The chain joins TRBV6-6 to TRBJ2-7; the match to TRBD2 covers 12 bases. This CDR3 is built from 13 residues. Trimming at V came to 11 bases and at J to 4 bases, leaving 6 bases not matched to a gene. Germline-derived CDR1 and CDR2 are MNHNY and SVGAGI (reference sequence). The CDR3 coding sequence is TGTGCCGCCTCGACTAGCGGGGGTTACGAGCAGTACTTC. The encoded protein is CAASTSGGYEQYF.